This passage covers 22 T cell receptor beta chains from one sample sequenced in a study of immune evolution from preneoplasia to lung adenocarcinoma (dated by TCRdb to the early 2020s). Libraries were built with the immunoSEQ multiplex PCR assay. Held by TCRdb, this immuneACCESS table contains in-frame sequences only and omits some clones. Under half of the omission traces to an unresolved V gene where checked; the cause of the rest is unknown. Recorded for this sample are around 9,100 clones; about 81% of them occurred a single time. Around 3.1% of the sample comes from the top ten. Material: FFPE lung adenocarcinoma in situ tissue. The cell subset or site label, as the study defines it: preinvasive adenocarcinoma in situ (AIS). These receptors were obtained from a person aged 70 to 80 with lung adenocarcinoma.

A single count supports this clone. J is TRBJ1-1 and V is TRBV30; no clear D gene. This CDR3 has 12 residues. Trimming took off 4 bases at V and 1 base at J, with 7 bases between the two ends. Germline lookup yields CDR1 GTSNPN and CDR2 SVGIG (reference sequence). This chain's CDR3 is CAWTAQNTEAFF. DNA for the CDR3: TGTGCCTGGACTGCACAGAACACTGAAGCTTTCTTT.

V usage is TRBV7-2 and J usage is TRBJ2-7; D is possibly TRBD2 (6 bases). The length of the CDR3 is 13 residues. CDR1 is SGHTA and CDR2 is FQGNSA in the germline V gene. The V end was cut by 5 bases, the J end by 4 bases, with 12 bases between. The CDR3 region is CASSRGGEYEQYF. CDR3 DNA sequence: TGTGCCAGCAGCCGGGGCGGGGAGTACGAGCAGTACTTC.

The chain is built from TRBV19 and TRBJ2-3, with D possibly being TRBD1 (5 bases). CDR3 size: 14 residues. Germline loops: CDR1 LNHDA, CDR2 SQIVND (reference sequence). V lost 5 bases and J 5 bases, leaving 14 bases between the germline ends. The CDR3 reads CASSPAGRVDTQYF. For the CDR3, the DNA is TGTGCCAGTAGTCCCGCAGGCAGGGTAGATACGCAGTATTTT.

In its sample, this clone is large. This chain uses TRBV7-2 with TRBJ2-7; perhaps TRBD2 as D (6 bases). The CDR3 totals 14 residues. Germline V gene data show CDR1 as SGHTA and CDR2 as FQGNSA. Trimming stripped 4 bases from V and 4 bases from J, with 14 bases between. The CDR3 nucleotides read TGTGCCAGCAGCTCCCGTAGCGGTTTTTACGAGCAGTACTTC. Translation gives CASSSRSGFYEQYF.

Here the CDR3 reads CASSPWDRGAKNIQYF. CDR3 in DNA: TGTGCCAGCTCACCATGGGACAGGGGAGCCAAAAACATTCAGTACTTC. V and J are TRBV18 and TRBJ2-4, with TRBD1 matching 10 bases. J gave up 0 bases and V 2 bases, and 1 base lay outside the gene matches. The CDR3 has 16 residues. The germline V gene encodes CDR1 KGHSH and CDR2 LQKENI. Combining the CDR3 with reference TRBV18 and TRBJ2-4 gives the whole variable domain NAGVMQNPRHLVRRRGQEARLRCSPMKGHSHVYWYRQLPEEGLKFMVYLQKENIIDESGMPKERFSAEFPKEGPSILRIQQVVRGDSAAYFCASSPWDRGAKNIQYFGAGTRLSVL.

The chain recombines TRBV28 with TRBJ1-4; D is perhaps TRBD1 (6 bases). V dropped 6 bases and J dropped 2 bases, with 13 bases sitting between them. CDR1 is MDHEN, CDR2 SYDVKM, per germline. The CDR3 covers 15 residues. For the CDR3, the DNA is TGTGCCAGCAGGTTTGCGGGGGCTACTAATGAAAAACTGTTTTTT. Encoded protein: CASRFAGATNEKLFF.

The DNA of the CDR3 is TGTGCCAGCAGGCCTTTTATGGTGAATGAGCAGTTCTTC. It encodes CASRPFMVNEQFF. The chain links TRBV6-5 to TRBJ2-1; the D is unclear. V lost 6 bases, J lost 7 bases, and 13 bases lay in between. Per germline, CDR1 MNHEY and CDR2 SVGAGI. The CDR3 runs to 13 residues.

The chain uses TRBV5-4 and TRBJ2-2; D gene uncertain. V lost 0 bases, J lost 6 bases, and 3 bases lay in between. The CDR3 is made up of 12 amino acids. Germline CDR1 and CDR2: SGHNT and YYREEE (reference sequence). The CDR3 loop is CASSLASGELFF. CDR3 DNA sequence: TGTGCCAGCAGCTTGGCTTCCGGGGAGCTGTTTTTT.

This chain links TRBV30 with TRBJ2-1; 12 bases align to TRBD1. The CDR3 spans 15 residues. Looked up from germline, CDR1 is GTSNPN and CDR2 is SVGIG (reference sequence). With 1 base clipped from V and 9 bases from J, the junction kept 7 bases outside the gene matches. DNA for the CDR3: TGTGCCTGGAGTGAGGGGACAGGGGGCTTCAGTGAGCAGTTCTTC. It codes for CAWSEGTGGFSEQFF.

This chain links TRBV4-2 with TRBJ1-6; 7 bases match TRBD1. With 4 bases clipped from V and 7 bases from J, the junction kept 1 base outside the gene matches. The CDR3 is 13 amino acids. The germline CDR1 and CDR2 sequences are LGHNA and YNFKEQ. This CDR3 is CASSPDRNSPLHF. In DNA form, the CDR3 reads TGTGCCAGCAGCCCGGACAGGAATTCACCCCTCCACTTT.

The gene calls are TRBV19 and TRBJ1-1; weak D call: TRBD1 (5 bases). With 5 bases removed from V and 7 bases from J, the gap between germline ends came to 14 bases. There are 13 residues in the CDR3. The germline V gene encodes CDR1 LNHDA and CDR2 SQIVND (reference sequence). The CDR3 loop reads CASSVSLGVEAFF. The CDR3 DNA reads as TGTGCCAGTAGTGTTTCCTTAGGGGTTGAAGCTTTCTTT.

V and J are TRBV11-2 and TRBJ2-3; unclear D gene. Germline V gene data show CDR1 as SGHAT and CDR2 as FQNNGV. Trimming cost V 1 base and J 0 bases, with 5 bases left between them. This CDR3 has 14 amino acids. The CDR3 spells CASSLVGSTDTQYF. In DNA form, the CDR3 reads TGTGCCAGCAGCTTAGTGGGGAGCACAGATACGCAGTATTTT.

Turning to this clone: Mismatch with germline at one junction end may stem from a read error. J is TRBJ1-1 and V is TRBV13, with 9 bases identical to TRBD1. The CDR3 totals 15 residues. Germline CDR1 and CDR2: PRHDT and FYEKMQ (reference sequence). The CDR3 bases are TGTGCCAGCAGCCCCCGGACAGGGGTGAATACTGAAGCTTTCTTT. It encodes CASSPRTGVNTEAFF.

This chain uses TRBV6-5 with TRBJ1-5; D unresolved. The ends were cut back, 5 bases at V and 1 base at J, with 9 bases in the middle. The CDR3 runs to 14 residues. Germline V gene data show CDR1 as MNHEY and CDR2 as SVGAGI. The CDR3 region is CASSDRLSNQPQHF. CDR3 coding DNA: TGTGCCAGCAGTGACCGACTCAGCAATCAGCCCCAGCATTTT.

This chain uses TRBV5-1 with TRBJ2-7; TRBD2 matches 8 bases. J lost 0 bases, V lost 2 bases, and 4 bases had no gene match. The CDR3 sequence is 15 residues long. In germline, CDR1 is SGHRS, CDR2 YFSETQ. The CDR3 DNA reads TGCGCCAGCAGCTTACTAGCGGCTAGCTCCTACGAGCAGTACTTC. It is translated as CASSLLAASSYEQYF.

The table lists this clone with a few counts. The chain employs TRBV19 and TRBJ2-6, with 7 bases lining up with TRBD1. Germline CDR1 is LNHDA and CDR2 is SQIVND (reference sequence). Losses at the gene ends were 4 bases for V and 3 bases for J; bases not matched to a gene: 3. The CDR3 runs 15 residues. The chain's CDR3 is CASSTDRLGANVLTF. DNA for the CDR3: TGTGCCAGTAGTACGGACAGGCTTGGGGCCAACGTCCTGACTTTC.

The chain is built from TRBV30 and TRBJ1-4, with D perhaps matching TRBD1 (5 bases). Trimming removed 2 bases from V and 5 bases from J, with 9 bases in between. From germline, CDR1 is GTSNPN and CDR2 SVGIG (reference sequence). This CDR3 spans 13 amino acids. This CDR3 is CAWSRDSNEKLFF. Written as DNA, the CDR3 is TGTGCCTGGAGTCGAGACAGCAATGAAAAACTGTTTTTT.

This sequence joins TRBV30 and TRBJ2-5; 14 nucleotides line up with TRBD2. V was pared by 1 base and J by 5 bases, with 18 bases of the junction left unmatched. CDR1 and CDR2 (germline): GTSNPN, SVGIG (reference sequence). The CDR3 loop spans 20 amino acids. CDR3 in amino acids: CAWSGQQGGLAGASLETQYF. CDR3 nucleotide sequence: TGTGCCTGGAGTGGACAACAAGGGGGACTAGCGGGGGCATCCCTCGAGACCCAGTACTTC.

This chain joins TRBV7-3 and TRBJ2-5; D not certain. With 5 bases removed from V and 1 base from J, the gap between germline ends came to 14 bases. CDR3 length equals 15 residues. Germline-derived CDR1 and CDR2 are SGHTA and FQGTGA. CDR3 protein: CASSGGPGRQETQYF. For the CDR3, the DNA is TGTGCCAGCAGCGGTGGACCAGGTCGCCAAGAGACCCAGTACTTC.

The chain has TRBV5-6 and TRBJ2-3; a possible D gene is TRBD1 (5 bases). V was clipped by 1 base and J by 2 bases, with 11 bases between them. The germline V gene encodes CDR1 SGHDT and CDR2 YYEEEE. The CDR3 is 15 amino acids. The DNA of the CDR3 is TGTGCCAGCAGCTTGTACGACAGCAACACAGATACGCAGTATTTT. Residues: CASSLYDSNTDTQYF.

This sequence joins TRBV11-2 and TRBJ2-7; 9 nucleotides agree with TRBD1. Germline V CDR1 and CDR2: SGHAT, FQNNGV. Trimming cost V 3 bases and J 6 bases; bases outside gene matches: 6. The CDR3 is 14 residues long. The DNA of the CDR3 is TGTGCCAGCAGCTTTTGGACAGGGGACCGCGAGCAGTACTTC. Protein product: CASSFWTGDREQYF.

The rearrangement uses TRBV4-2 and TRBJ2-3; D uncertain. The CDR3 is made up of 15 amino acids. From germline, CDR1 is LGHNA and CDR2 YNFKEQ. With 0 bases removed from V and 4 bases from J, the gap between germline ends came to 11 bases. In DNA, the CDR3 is TGTGCCAGCAGCCAAGAGAGCCTACTTTCAGATACGCAGTATTTT. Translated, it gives CASSQESLLSDTQYF.